This T cell receptor (beta chain) appears in the sequencing data of a study of cytomegalovirus exposure and HLA in healthy donors. Study as a whole: Sequencing of 180 million or so T cells in an earlier analysis found 95 million to 120 million unique TCR beta sequences. General study results and limits: Listed as cytomegalovirus-associated were 150 to 200 TCR beta chains. In a later analysis, HLA-associated beta chains showed higher expansion and lower generation probabilities than comparable chains. TRBV6-2, TRBV6-3 and other indistinguishable V segments were excluded.

On this clone itself: What it binds is unknown.

V shed 7 bases and J 4 bases; nucleotides not matched to a gene: 3. In germline, CDR1 is LNHDA, CDR2 SQIVND (reference sequence). The CDR3 has 13 residues. Amplification used 60 Vbeta primers and 13 Jbeta primers. Using immunoSEQ multiplex PCR, the repertoire was profiled, and TCRdb retains in-frame clones only, with some absent. This repertoire shows some 200,000 clones, more than 80% found once; its top ten account for over 2%. The V call is TRBV19, the J call TRBJ2-1; 8 nucleotides line up with TRBD2. This clonotype was sampled from a woman in her fifties or sixties in good health and CMV-seropositive. Source material: PBMCs. CDR3 sequence reads: CASNGGAYNEQFF. The DNA for the CDR3 is TGTGCCAGTAACGGGGGGGCGTACAATGAGCAGTTCTTC.